The 27 T cell receptor beta chains below all came from one sample that was sequenced in a study of PD-1 blockade in classical Hodgkin lymphoma. Time point of the sample: cycle 4 day 1 (C4D1), after less than 7 weeks of nivolumab. All patients experienced relapse after autologous stem cell transplantation, and brentuximab vedotin exposure was variable. The authors purified CD4+ T cells from thawed PBMCs by magnetic negative selection. Produced via immunoSEQ multiplex PCR; TCRdb's table is partial and in-frame only. Found here are tens of thousands of clones, around 86% of them singletons; the top ten hold less than 0.5%. The sample consisted of CD4+ T cells from blood, taken before the fourth cycle of nivolumab. Every receptor here comes from a human donor with classical Hodgkin lymphoma.

This chain joins TRBV6-5 and TRBJ1-4; no clear D gene. The CDR3 has 13 residues. Germline V lookup: CDR1 MNHEY, CDR2 SVGAGI. V shed 0 bases and J shed 10 bases, with 9 bases lying between them. The CDR3 DNA is TGTGCCAGCAGTTACTCGGCGGGAGTAAAACTGTTTTTT. The encoded protein is CASSYSAGVKLFF.

This clone showed up just a few times. The V and J genes are TRBV2 and TRBJ2-7, with unresolved D. Germline loops: CDR1 SNHLY, CDR2 FYNNEI. CDR3 length equals 12 residues. Trimming cost V 5 bases and J 4 bases, with 9 bases left between them. In DNA, the CDR3 is TGTGCCAGCAGTCGCAGACTGTACGAGCAGTACTTC. Translation gives CASSRRLYEQYF.

The sample holds one count of this clone. V and J are TRBV28 and TRBJ2-7; a possible D gene is TRBD2 (6 bases). Germline V gene lookup returns CDR1 MDHEN and CDR2 SYDVKM. The CDR3 spans 14 residues. V was pared by 4 bases and J by 6 bases, with 16 bases between. CDR3 amino acids: CASSSGVGPIEQYF. The CDR3 DNA is TGTGCCAGCAGTTCGGGAGTGGGGCCCATCGAGCAGTACTTC.

This clone was seen once. This chain links TRBV18 with TRBJ2-7; D unresolved. Between the trimmed V and J ends, which lost 3 bases and 2 bases, there was a span of 14 bases. From germline, CDR1 is KGHSH and CDR2 LQKENI. This CDR3 is built from 15 residues. CDR3 loop: CASSPGQQGTYEQYF. As DNA, the CDR3 is TGTGCCAGCTCACCTGGCCAACAAGGGACCTACGAGCAGTACTTC. The full variable domain, in which reference TRBV18 and TRBJ2-7 provide the parts outside the CDR3, is NAGVMQNPRHLVRRRGQEARLRCSPMKGHSHVYWYRQLPEEGLKFMVYLQKENIIDESGMPKERFSAEFPKEGPSILRIQQVVRGDSAAYFCASSPGQQGTYEQYFGPGTRLTVT.

V gene TRBV10-3 combines with J gene TRBJ2-3; D ambiguous. Trimming took off 8 bases at V and 2 bases at J, with 8 bases between the two ends. Germline loops: CDR1 ENHRY, CDR2 SYGVKD. CDR3 length equals 12 residues. The CDR3 DNA is TGTGCCATCCGCCTTCTCACAGATACGCAGTATTTT. Amino acid sequence: CAIRLLTDTQYF.

The rearrangement joins TRBV5-1 to TRBJ2-3, with TRBD1 matching over 8 bases. V lost 0 bases, J lost 0 bases, and 3 bases stayed unmatched. The CDR3 has 16 residues. Germline assignment: CDR1 SGHRS and CDR2 YFSETQ. CDR3 residues: CASSLGDRPSTDTQYF. The CDR3 coding sequence is TGCGCCAGCAGCTTGGGGGACAGGCCTAGCACAGATACGCAGTATTTT.

The chain joins TRBV18 to TRBJ1-5; no reliable D call. Trimming stripped 2 bases from V and 0 bases from J, with 11 bases between. This CDR3 has 16 amino acids. CDR1 KGHSH and CDR2 LQKENI come from the germline V gene. In DNA, the CDR3 is TGTGCCAGCTCACCAGGTCCAGGCTATAGCAATCAGCCCCAGCATTTT. It yields the protein CASSPGPGYSNQPQHF. The full variable domain, rest sourced from reference TRBV18 and TRBJ1-5, is NAGVMQNPRHLVRRRGQEARLRCSPMKGHSHVYWYRQLPEEGLKFMVYLQKENIIDESGMPKERFSAEFPKEGPSILRIQQVVRGDSAAYFCASSPGPGYSNQPQHFGDGTRLSIL.

The chain joins TRBV11-2 to TRBJ2-3, with 8 positions matching TRBD1. Trimming removed 5 bases from V and 1 base from J; junction bases left unmatched: 8. This CDR3 has 16 residues. Germline-derived CDR1 and CDR2 are SGHAT and FQNNGV. CDR3 protein: CASSRWTGTGTDTQYF. The CDR3 bases are TGTGCCAGCAGCCGTTGGACAGGGACGGGCACAGATACGCAGTATTTT.

The V call is TRBV5-6, the J call TRBJ1-1; D is unclear. Trimming removed 4 bases from V and 1 base from J, with 11 bases in between. The CDR3 totals 14 residues. Germline V gives CDR1 SGHDT, CDR2 YYEEEE. Written as DNA, the CDR3 is TGTGCCAGCAGCGCCGTGTGGGGGAACACTGAAGCTTTCTTT. This encodes CASSAVWGNTEAFF.

This chain's CDR3 is CASSQGGGGNNEQFF. CDR3 nucleotide sequence: TGCGCCAGCAGCCAAGGTGGCGGGGGCAACAATGAGCAGTTCTTC. This sequence joins TRBV4-1 and TRBJ2-1; possibly TRBD2 for D (7 bases). The germline V gene has CDR1 MGHRA and CDR2 YSYEKL. Trimming cost V 1 base and J 5 bases, with 12 bases left between them. The CDR3 is made up of 15 amino acids.

This clone occurred once. The chain carries TRBV18 and TRBJ2-7; D is uncertain. The CDR3 spans 12 residues. Germline assignment: CDR1 KGHSH and CDR2 LQKENI. V gave up 2 bases and J gave up 4 bases, with 6 bases separating them. The CDR3: CASSPDAYEQYF. The DNA of the CDR3 is TGTGCCAGCTCACCAGACGCGTACGAGCAGTACTTC.

The chain employs TRBV7-9 and TRBJ2-5, with D perhaps TRBD1 (7 bases). Deletions cut 2 bases from V and 2 bases from J, with 18 bases between. In germline, CDR1 is SEHNR, CDR2 FQNEAQ (reference sequence). The CDR3 extends over 17 amino acids. The CDR3 here is CASSLLGTSGGQETQYF. As DNA, the CDR3 is TGTGCCAGCAGCTTACTTGGCACGTCAGGGGGGCAAGAGACCCAGTACTTC.

This clone has just a few counts. V and J are TRBV5-1 and TRBJ2-7; 7 bases align to TRBD1. V dropped 4 bases and J dropped 3; count of bases not matched to a gene: 1. The CDR3 length is 12 residues. From germline, CDR1 is SGHRS and CDR2 YFSETQ. The CDR3 coding sequence is TGCGCCAGCAGCGACAGGGACTACGAGCAGTACTTC. It translates to CASSDRDYEQYF. Supplemented by reference TRBV5-1 and TRBJ2-7, the full variable domain reads KAGVTQTPRYLIKTRGQQVTLSCSPISGHRSVSWYQQTPGQGLQFLFEYFSETQRNKGNFPGRFSGRQFSNSRSEMNVSTLELGDSALYLCASSDRDYEQYFGPGTRLTVT.

This sequence joins TRBV18 and TRBJ2-7; TRBD2 matches at 8 bases. J gave up 5 bases and V 3 bases, and 6 bases lay outside the gene matches. Germline assignment: CDR1 KGHSH and CDR2 LQKENI. This CDR3 is 14 amino acids long. In DNA, the CDR3 is TGTGCCAGCTCACCGGCGGGGGGTATCCACGAGCAGTACTTC. It yields the protein CASSPAGGIHEQYF. Full variable domain (missing parts from reference TRBV18 and TRBJ2-7): NAGVMQNPRHLVRRRGQEARLRCSPMKGHSHVYWYRQLPEEGLKFMVYLQKENIIDESGMPKERFSAEFPKEGPSILRIQQVVRGDSAAYFCASSPAGGIHEQYFGPGTRLTVT.

This chain links TRBV27 with TRBJ2-7; D is unclear. V lost 5 bases, J lost 3 bases, and 17 bases lay in between. The CDR3 has 15 amino acids. CDR1 MNHEY and CDR2 SMNVEV come from the germline V gene (reference sequence). In DNA, the CDR3 is TGTGCCAGCAGTCTAACGGATAAATTACGCTACGAGCAGTACTTC. As protein: CASSLTDKLRYEQYF.

CDR3 in amino acids: CASRAGDTQYF. CDR3 sequence (DNA): TGTGCCAGCAGGGCAGGCGATACGCAGTATTTT. The rearrangement uses TRBV2 and TRBJ2-3; D ambiguous. V dropped 6 bases and J dropped 6 bases, with 7 bases sitting between them. This CDR3 is built from 11 residues. Germline V CDR1 and CDR2: SNHLY, FYNNEI.

V and J are TRBV15 and TRBJ2-7; 8 nucleotides agree with TRBD1. V shed 2 bases and J 3 bases; nucleotides not matched to a gene: 3. The CDR3 spans 14 residues. The germline CDR1 and CDR2 sequences are LNHNV and YYDKDF (reference sequence). CDR3 nucleotide sequence: TGTGCCACCAGCAGAAAGACAGGGGACTACGAGCAGTACTTC. Encoded protein: CATSRKTGDYEQYF.

The V and J genes are TRBV7-3 and TRBJ2-5; tentative D call: TRBD2 (5 bases). The CDR3 length is 14 residues. Trimming stripped 2 bases from V and 2 bases from J, with 9 bases between. The germline CDR1 and CDR2 sequences are SGHTA and FQGTGA. The chain's CDR3 is CASSLGRDQETQYF. CDR3 nucleotide sequence: TGTGCCAGCAGCTTAGGACGGGATCAAGAGACCCAGTACTTC.

This chain connects TRBV28 to TRBJ2-7; 11 bases agree with TRBD1. Germline CDR1 is MDHEN and CDR2 is SYDVKM. V shed 7 bases, J shed 3 bases, and the junction held 14 bases outside the gene matches. This CDR3 is 17 amino acids long. The CDR3 DNA is TGTGCCAGCACGGGACAGGGGGTCGCTAGCGGGTACTACGAGCAGTACTTC. Amino acid sequence: CASTGQGVASGYYEQYF.

The gene calls are TRBV6-1 and TRBJ2-1, with a weak D call TRBD1 (5 bases). CDR1 and CDR2 from the germline V gene are MNHNS and SASEGT. The V and J ends lost 7 bases and 8 bases respectively, with 21 bases between them. The CDR3 is made up of 15 amino acids. CDR3 in amino acids: CASILSRERRDEQFF. The CDR3 DNA reads TGTGCCAGCATTCTGTCCAGGGAACGTCGCGATGAGCAGTTCTTC.

J is TRBJ1-5 and V is TRBV19, with 8 bases lining up with TRBD1. Germline V gene lookup returns CDR1 LNHDA and CDR2 SQIVND (reference sequence). After removal of 7 bases from V and 2 bases from J, the junction contained 10 bases not matched to a gene. There are 16 residues in the CDR3. The CDR3 loop reads CASTRTGRVGNQPQHF. CDR3 DNA sequence: TGTGCCAGTACCCGGACAGGGAGGGTCGGCAATCAGCCCCAGCATTTT.

This chain connects TRBV6-1 to TRBJ1-5; D perhaps matches TRBD1 (5 bases). This CDR3 has 14 residues. Germline V lookup: CDR1 MNHNS, CDR2 SASEGT. The V end lost 6 bases, the J end lost 6 bases, and 15 bases lay between the germline ends. The CDR3 protein is CASRGRAYGQPQHF. The CDR3, as DNA: TGTGCCAGCAGGGGCAGGGCCTACGGTCAGCCCCAGCATTTT.

J is TRBJ1-1 and V is TRBV6-1; possibly TRBD1 for D (5 bases). The V and J ends lost 1 base and 10 bases respectively, with 16 bases between them. CDR1 is MNHNS, CDR2 SASEGT, per germline. This CDR3 contains 14 residues. The CDR3 sequence: CASSEDWGRAVAFF. The CDR3 DNA reads as TGTGCCAGCAGTGAAGATTGGGGCAGGGCGGTAGCTTTCTTT.

This clone was found once. The chain employs TRBV30 and TRBJ1-3, with no clear D. CDR3 length: 16 residues. With 2 bases removed from V and 0 bases from J, the gap between germline ends came to 14 bases. The germline V gene encodes CDR1 GTSNPN and CDR2 SVGIG (reference sequence). CDR3 sequence: CAWSLGDRDSGNTIYF. The DNA of the CDR3 is TGTGCCTGGAGTCTCGGTGATCGGGACTCTGGAAACACCATATATTTT.

V gene TRBV9 combines with J gene TRBJ2-2; the match to TRBD2 covers 7 bases. The V gene's germline CDR1 is SGDLS and CDR2 YYNGEE. Trimming removed 3 bases from V and 0 bases from J; junction bases left unmatched: 11. The CDR3 is made up of 18 amino acids. In DNA, the CDR3 is TGTGCCAGCAGCGGCCTCTGGGGCGCGGGGGCGAACACCGGGGAGCTGTTTTTT. Amino acids: CASSGLWGAGANTGELFF. The full variable domain, completed using reference TRBV9 and TRBJ2-2, is DSGVTQTPKHLITATGQRVTLRCSPRSGDLSVYWYQQSLDQGLQFLIQYYNGEERAKGNILERFSAQQFPDLHSELNLSSLELGDSALYFCASSGLWGAGANTGELFFGEGSRLTVL.

The CDR3 protein is CASSDTPGNQPQHF. The DNA of the CDR3 is TGTGCCAGCAGTGATACTCCGGGGAATCAGCCCCAGCATTTT. The rearrangement links TRBV6-4 to TRBJ1-5; D is ambiguous. This CDR3 spans 14 amino acids. Per germline, CDR1 MRHNA and CDR2 SNTAGT. The germline V and J ends were trimmed by 3 bases and 4 bases, with 10 bases remaining between them.

This chain uses TRBV27 with TRBJ2-1; 9 bases are shared with TRBD2. Germline CDR1 is MNHEY and CDR2 is SMNVEV (reference sequence). The CDR3 spans 17 residues. V dropped 7 bases and J dropped 0; count of bases not matched to a gene: 10. CDR3 residues: CASKETSGPGSYNEQFF. The CDR3 bases are TGTGCCAGCAAGGAGACTAGCGGACCCGGCTCCTACAATGAGCAGTTCTTC.